A selection of T cell receptor beta chains follows, all from one sample in a study of T-cell memory formation after mild COVID-19. One entry per CDR3 protein results from TCRdb running MiXCR on the 5' RACE reads. This sample has fewer than 150,000 distinct CDR3 sequences, with about a sixth found just once. Sequencing was carried out using PBMCs or a T cell subset sorted from them (not recorded which). The receptor source for this set is a man between 18 and 29 years old who had mild COVID-19 (a few samples of this study predate the infection). Cell type and time point are not known. Each CDR3 is given with its conserved first and last residue. Fields, in order: D gene, J gene, V gene, clone size, CDR3 DNA, CDR3 protein. The D gene is left open where the match is weak. Rows give clone size only sometimes, using once, few, many, or a class for an expanded clone.

D: -
J: TRBJ2-3
V: TRBV7-7
size: few
DNA: TGTGCCAGCAGCTCGGGAGACAGGGTAGATACGCAGTATTTT
CDR3: CASSSGDRVDTQYF

D: TRBD2
J: TRBJ2-5
V: TRBV2
size: few
DNA: TGTGCCACCGCGACCTTTCTAGCGGGGGAGACCCAGTACTTC
CDR3: CATATFLAGETQYF

D: TRBD1
J: TRBJ2-5
V: TRBV5-1
size: -
DNA: TGCGCCAGCAGAACCGGGACAGGGTCGGAAGAGACCCAGTACTTC
CDR3: CASRTGTGSEETQYF

D: TRBD1
J: TRBJ1-1
V: TRBV29-1
size: -
DNA: TGCAGCGTTATGACAGGGCTGAACACTGAAGCTTTCTTT
CDR3: CSVMTGLNTEAFF

D: -
J: TRBJ2-5
V: TRBV11-2
size: -
DNA: TGTGCCAGCAGCCTTCTCAGGGGAATGAGGGTAGAGACCCAGTACTTC
CDR3: CASSLLRGMRVETQYF

D: -
J: TRBJ2-5
V: TRBV20-1
size: -
DNA: TGCAGTGTCCACGACAGGGGAGGGGAGACCCAGTACTTC
CDR3: CSVHDRGGETQYF

D: -
J: TRBJ1-4
V: TRBV6-6
size: -
DNA: TGTGCCAGCAGAGAGAGGGAGCTTAACGAAAAACTGTTTTTT
CDR3: CASRERELNEKLFF

D: -
J: TRBJ2-5
V: TRBV12-3/TRBV12-4
size: few
DNA: TGTGCCAGCAGTTTAAAGGGGGAGACCCAGTACTTC
CDR3: CASSLKGETQYF

D: -
J: TRBJ2-1
V: TRBV6-5
size: many
DNA: TGTGCCAGCAGAGCAGGGTCCGCGGTGTTCTTC
CDR3: CASRAGSAVFF

D: -
J: TRBJ2-7
V: TRBV4-2
size: few
DNA: TGTGCCAGCAGCCACGAGCGGGCCTACGAGCAGTACTTC
CDR3: CASSHERAYEQYF

D: -
J: TRBJ1-1
V: TRBV5-1
size: -
DNA: TGCGCCAGCAGCGGAACAGGGAATACGAACACTGAAGCTTTCTTT
CDR3: CASSGTGNTNTEAFF

D: -
J: TRBJ2-2
V: TRBV3-1
size: -
DNA: TGTGCCAGCAGCCAATTTCCTCCGGTCTCAGGGTTCGACACCGGGGAGCTGTTTTTT
CDR3: CASSQFPPVSGFDTGELFF

D: -
J: TRBJ1-2
V: TRBV19
size: -
DNA: TGTGCCAGTAGTATCCGGAACGGACCATATGGCTACACCTTC
CDR3: CASSIRNGPYGYTF

D: TRBD2
J: TRBJ2-7
V: TRBV7-2
size: few
DNA: TGTGCCAGCAGCTTACAGCGGGGTTACGAGCAGTACTTC
CDR3: CASSLQRGYEQYF

D: -
J: TRBJ2-1
V: TRBV12-3/TRBV12-4
size: few
DNA: TGTGCCAGCAGTTCGGACAACTACAATGAGCAGTTCTTC
CDR3: CASSSDNYNEQFF

D: -
J: TRBJ2-4
V: TRBV5-1
size: few
DNA: TGCGCCAGCGCCGCAGGGGGGGAGAACATTCAGTACTTC
CDR3: CASAAGGENIQYF

D: -
J: TRBJ1-3
V: TRBV9
size: -
DNA: TGTGCCAGCAGCGCCCAGGTGGGGTCGCACACCATATATTTT
CDR3: CASSAQVGSHTIYF

D: -
J: TRBJ1-1
V: TRBV3-1
size: -
DNA: TGTGCCAGCAGCCCTGGACTCACTGAAGCTTTCTTT
CDR3: CASSPGLTEAFF

D: -
J: TRBJ1-2
V: TRBV5-1
size: -
DNA: TGCGCCAGCAGCTGGGGACTCGACGCTGGCTACACCTTC
CDR3: CASSWGLDAGYTF

D: TRBD1
J: TRBJ2-1
V: TRBV24-1
size: -
DNA: TGTGCCACCAGCCCTGGACAGGGGCTAAATGAGCAGTTCTTC
CDR3: CATSPGQGLNEQFF

D: -
J: TRBJ2-1
V: TRBV11-1
size: few
DNA: TGTGCCAGCAGCTCGGACCACTACAATGAGCAGTTCTTC
CDR3: CASSSDHYNEQFF

D: -
J: TRBJ1-1
V: TRBV7-2
size: few
DNA: TGTGCCAGCAGCTTATATTGGAGTACTGAAGCTTTCTTT
CDR3: CASSLYWSTEAFF

D: -
J: TRBJ1-2
V: TRBV6-5
size: -
DNA: TGTGCCAGCACCCCGGGCGAAAACTATGGCTACACCTTC
CDR3: CASTPGENYGYTF

D: TRBD1
J: TRBJ1-2
V: TRBV6-5
size: -
DNA: TGTGCCAGCAGATCCGGACAGGGGGCGGATGGCTACACCTTC
CDR3: CASRSGQGADGYTF

D: -
J: TRBJ1-6
V: TRBV12-3/TRBV12-4
size: few
DNA: TGTGCCAGCAGTTTGGGGGTAAATAATTCACCCCTCCACTTT
CDR3: CASSLGVNNSPLHF

D: TRBD1
J: TRBJ2-1
V: TRBV6-1
size: few
DNA: TGTGCCAGCAGCAGACAGGGGGACGGTGAGCAGTTCTTC
CDR3: CASSRQGDGEQFF

D: -
J: TRBJ2-5
V: TRBV15
size: -
DNA: TGTGCCACCCGCTCTAGGGCGGGGATAGAGACCCAGTACTTC
CDR3: CATRSRAGIETQYF

D: TRBD1
J: TRBJ2-2
V: TRBV6-5
size: -
DNA: TGTGCCAGCAGCCCGATTTACGGGGACAGACCCGGGGAGCTGTTTTTT
CDR3: CASSPIYGDRPGELFF

D: -
J: TRBJ1-5
V: TRBV5-5
size: few
DNA: TGTGCCAGCAGTCCCGTTTCCTTCAATCAGCCCCAGCATTTT
CDR3: CASSPVSFNQPQHF

D: -
J: TRBJ2-7
V: TRBV5-1
size: few
DNA: TGCGCCAGCAGCGCCGATCGAGCGGTTGCCTCCTACGAGCAGTACTTC
CDR3: CASSADRAVASYEQYF

D: -
J: TRBJ1-1
V: TRBV10-3
size: -
DNA: TGTGCCACCACCGGGGGTTTGGACACTGAAGCTTTCTTT
CDR3: CATTGGLDTEAFF

D: -
J: TRBJ1-1
V: TRBV20-1
size: -
DNA: TGCAGTGCTAGAGATCGAATCTGGGACACTGAAGCTTTCTTT
CDR3: CSARDRIWDTEAFF

D: TRBD2
J: TRBJ2-3
V: TRBV5-1
size: few
DNA: TGCGCCAGCAGCTTTTTCAGCGGGGCGGACGGAGATACGCAGTATTTT
CDR3: CASSFFSGADGDTQYF

D: -
J: TRBJ2-5
V: TRBV2
size: few
DNA: TGTGCCAGCAGTGAATTTCCCGAGGAGGGCGTATACTTC
CDR3: CASSEFPEEGVYF

D: TRBD2
J: TRBJ2-3
V: TRBV28
size: -
DNA: TGTGCCAGCAGTTCCGGAAGGCGGGGGGTTACAGATACGCAGTATTTT
CDR3: CASSSGRRGVTDTQYF

D: -
J: TRBJ1-3
V: TRBV12-3/TRBV12-4
size: -
DNA: TGTGCCAGCAGTTTCGGGTCCTCTGGAAACACCATATATTTT
CDR3: CASSFGSSGNTIYF

D: TRBD2
J: TRBJ2-1
V: TRBV7-9
size: -
DNA: TGTGCCAGCAGCCTTAGCGGGGGCGCCTCCTACAATGAGCAGTTCTTC
CDR3: CASSLSGGASYNEQFF

D: -
J: TRBJ2-1
V: TRBV9
size: -
DNA: TGTGCCAGCAGCGCGGTTGAACTGGACAATGAGCAGTTCTTC
CDR3: CASSAVELDNEQFF

D: TRBD2
J: TRBJ2-4
V: TRBV20-1
size: few
DNA: TGCAGTGCGCCCGGGACTAGCTCCGCCAAAAACATTCAGTACTTC
CDR3: CSAPGTSSAKNIQYF

D: TRBD2
J: TRBJ2-1
V: TRBV4-1
size: many
DNA: TGCGCCAGCAGCCAAGATTTGGTCCTAGCGGGGGGTCTCTCCTACAATGAGCAGTTCTTC
CDR3: CASSQDLVLAGGLSYNEQFF

D: -
J: TRBJ2-5
V: TRBV12-3/TRBV12-4
size: few
DNA: TGTGCCAGCGCCAACCAAGAGACCCAGTACTTC
CDR3: CASANQETQYF

D: TRBD1
J: TRBJ1-2
V: TRBV2
size: few
DNA: TGTGCCAGCAGTGAAGCCGGGACAGGGGCTGGCTACACCTTC
CDR3: CASSEAGTGAGYTF

D: -
J: TRBJ1-2
V: TRBV28
size: -
DNA: TGTGCCAGCAGTTCCTCTTCTTATGGCTACACCTTC
CDR3: CASSSSSYGYTF

D: -
J: TRBJ1-2
V: TRBV11-2
size: once
DNA: TGTGCCAGCAGCACACCAGGGGAGGGCTACACCTTC
CDR3: CASSTPGEGYTF

D: -
J: TRBJ1-2
V: TRBV15
size: few
DNA: TGTGCCACCAGCAGAGGGGTAGGGGAGAACTATGGCTACACCTTC
CDR3: CATSRGVGENYGYTF

D: -
J: TRBJ2-5
V: TRBV7-2
size: -
DNA: TGTGCCAGCAGCTTAGTAGTGCGGGAGACCCAGTACTTC
CDR3: CASSLVVRETQYF

D: -
J: TRBJ2-2
V: TRBV6-6
size: -
DNA: TGTGCCAGCAGTTACGGAGGGGCAAGAACCGGGGAGCTGTTTTTT
CDR3: CASSYGGARTGELFF

D: -
J: TRBJ2-2
V: TRBV7-9
size: -
DNA: TGTGCCAGCAGCTCATCACAGGGTATCATGGCGACCGGGGAGCTGTTTTTT
CDR3: CASSSSQGIMATGELFF

D: -
J: TRBJ1-5
V: TRBV3-1
size: -
DNA: TGTGCCAGCAGCCAATCGGGGAATCAGCCCCAGCATTTT
CDR3: CASSQSGNQPQHF

D: -
J: TRBJ2-2
V: TRBV25-1
size: few
DNA: TGTGCCAGCAGTCTCTCAGGGGTAGGAACCGGGGAGCTGTTTTTT
CDR3: CASSLSGVGTGELFF

D: -
J: TRBJ1-1
V: TRBV7-9
size: -
DNA: TGTGCCAGCAGCTTCGGGGAGGGATCCACTGAAGCTTTCTTT
CDR3: CASSFGEGSTEAFF

D: TRBD2
J: TRBJ2-2
V: TRBV9
size: few
DNA: TGTGCCAGCAGCAAACTTGTCAGCGGGGGGGCCGGGGAGCTGTTTTTT
CDR3: CASSKLVSGGAGELFF

D: -
J: TRBJ1-1
V: TRBV5-1
size: once
DNA: TGCGCCAGCAGCTTGGTATATAGGGGCCGCACTGAAGCTTTCTTT
CDR3: CASSLVYRGRTEAFF